This T cell receptor beta chain derives from a study of T cell responses to AZD1222 COVID-19 vaccine (dated by TCRdb to about 2021). Study-level background: AZD1222 recipients given second doses at about 4 weeks or at about 12 weeks were pooled, since spike-specific TCR depth and breadth were not found to differ between the two schedules. A total of more than 230 trial participants underwent TCR sequencing, of whom some 210 received two doses of AZD1222 and about 25 received two doses of the MenACWY control vaccine. Trial participants were enrolled into age subgroups of 18-55, 56-69 and 70-plus years, which contained 148, 28 and 57 TCR-sequenced participants, respectively.

The junction shows trimming of 9 bases on V and 1 base on J, plus 7 bases between the germline ends. From cysteine to phenylalanine, the CDR3 is 12 amino acids long. Only CDR3 DNA is held: 36 bases, read in frame from base 1. Per the germline V gene (reference sequence), LNHDA is the CDR1 and SQIVND is the CDR2. The time point label here, explained by the study, means: baseline before first vaccination. Samples from vaccinated people were obtained from the UK trials COV001 and COV002, which included a single-blind randomized controlled phase 2/3 trial of AZD1222 (ChAdOx1 nCoV-19) in healthy adults. Trial participant PBMC samples were collected at day 0 and day 28 after the second dose for TCRbeta chain sequencing. As for this clone: The antigen it binds to is not known. The record has no base qualities; no much larger clone is one base away.

Overall study results and their limits: Conclusions about previously exposed vaccinees are limited, since just five or six AZD1222 recipients were seropositive for SARS-CoV-2 at baseline. Epitopes outside the regions mutated in the B.1.351 and B.1.1.7 variants were reportedly recognized by nearly half of the unique spike-specific TCRs. In the small 56-69-year group, the increase in depth fell short of significance, most likely because of low power. No day 14 peak-response samples were available, so repertoires were characterized only after the peak T cell response. Participants were mostly white British and included more females than males, and it was suggested by the authors that clonal diversity may have been underestimated. The whole spike protein was spanned by vaccine-associated CD4 TCRs, and dominant responses were seen in regions 160-218 and 743-854. After two AZD1222 doses, spike-specific TCR breadth and depth were significantly higher than at day 0 and than in MenACWY recipients.

The CDR3 regions of human TCRbeta chains were analyzed by immunosequencing. In the original analysis: Repertoire TCRs were matched against a reference library of SARS-CoV-2-specific TCRs generated with the MIRA antigen-specificity platform. Breadth meant the fraction of unique TCRs that were SARS-CoV-2-associated, whereas depth meant the fraction of total T cells that were SARS-CoV-2-associated. Using the MIRA data, every spike-specific TCR was mapped to the spike region that the TCR reacted to and assigned to either a CD4 or a CD8 class. Log10-transformed breadth and depth values were compared by one-way ANOVA with Sidak's multiple comparisons tests. In its TCRdb copy, this immuneACCESS table keeps in-frame sequences only and misses some clones. Where compared with another copy, unresolved V genes explain less than half of these, and the others have no known cause. V and J calls and clone size come straight from that table; D and trimming were deduced from the DNA. This sample holds some 96,000 clones; about 87% were observed only once. Around 1.8% of the sample is held by the ten biggest clonotypes.

The chain couples TRBV19 to TRBJ1-3; confidence is insufficient to name the D gene. The source of this sequence is an adult in good health. The material was peripheral blood, obtained on day 0 of AZD1222 vaccination. The CDR3 is CASPPSGNTIYF. The DNA sequence follows: TGTGCCAGCCCACCTTCTGGAAACACCATATATTTT.